Following are 19 T cell receptor beta chains from one sample sequenced in a study of memory CD4+ T cells and cytomegalovirus serostatus. This table comes from immunoSEQ multiplex PCR, and its TCRdb copy is limited to in-frame clones, with some not included. Seen here are tens of thousands of clones, over 65% observed once, and the top ten hold about 6.8%. Single viable CD3+CD4+CD8-CD45RO+ cells were sorted as the memory CD4+ T cells. What was sequenced was memory CD4+ T cells from blood. The receptors come from an adult in good health and CMV-seronegative.

The chain has TRBV7-9 and TRBJ1-4; TRBD1 might be the D (5 bases). Germline V CDR1 and CDR2: SEHNR, FQNEAQ (reference sequence). The CDR3 runs to 14 residues. V was trimmed by 2 bases and J by 10 bases, leaving 14 bases between them. DNA for the CDR3: TGTGCCAGCAGCTTAAGGGGTAGCCCTCTAAAACTGTTTTTT. Its protein is CASSLRGSPLKLFF.

The chain couples TRBV4-3 to TRBJ1-2, with D tentatively TRBD1 (5 bases). Germline loops: CDR1 LGHNA, CDR2 YSLEER. V lost 3 bases and J 5 bases, leaving 7 bases between the germline ends. CDR3 length: 12 amino acids. CDR3 in amino acids: CASSQAGYGYTF. CDR3 DNA sequence: TGCGCCAGCAGCCAGGCAGGGTATGGCTACACCTTC.

This clone is a singleton in its sample. J is TRBJ2-3 and V is TRBV18, with a tentative D call TRBD1 (6 bases). This CDR3 contains 14 residues. Germline V gene data show CDR1 as KGHSH and CDR2 as LQKENI. Trimming shortened V by 4 bases and J by 7 bases, and 15 bases separated the two germline ends. CDR3 sequence (DNA): TGTGCCAGCTCACTGAATAGGGGGACCAATACGCAGTATTTT. Translated: CASSLNRGTNTQYF.

The chain couples TRBV5-1 to TRBJ2-3, with 11 positions matching TRBD2. The CDR3 runs 17 residues. The V gene end was trimmed by 0 bases and the J gene end by 2 bases; junction bases not matched to a gene: 5. CDR1 and CDR2 (germline): SGHRS, YFSETQ. CDR3 in DNA: TGCGCCAGCAGCTTGGGGCCGGGACTAGCGGACACAGATACGCAGTATTTT. It encodes CASSLGPGLADTDTQYF. The variable domain in full, with the rest retrieved from reference TRBV5-1 and TRBJ2-3, is KAGVTQTPRYLIKTRGQQVTLSCSPISGHRSVSWYQQTPGQGLQFLFEYFSETQRNKGNFPGRFSGRQFSNSRSEMNVSTLELGDSALYLCASSLGPGLADTDTQYFGPGTRLTVL.

V gene TRBV19 combines with J gene TRBJ2-7, with D possibly TRBD1 on 6 matching bases. This CDR3 contains 15 residues. Germline CDR1 is LNHDA and CDR2 is SQIVND (reference sequence). The V end lost 4 bases, the J end lost 2 bases, and 15 bases lay between the germline ends. CDR3 DNA: TGTGCCAGTAGTACACAGGGAAGGGTTCCCTACGAGCAGTACTTC. Translated: CASSTQGRVPYEQYF.

This clone is labeled medium-sized. This chain links TRBV2 with TRBJ1-5; D might be TRBD1 (5 bases). The V gene's germline CDR1 is SNHLY and CDR2 FYNNEI. V was clipped by 6 bases and J by 2 bases, with 11 bases between them. The CDR3 sequence is 14 residues long. CDR3 residues: CASRGDSGNQPQHF. CDR3 nucleotide sequence: TGTGCCAGCAGGGGTGACAGCGGCAATCAGCCCCAGCATTTT.

V and J are TRBV5-6 and TRBJ2-7; 9 bases align to TRBD2. V lost 2 bases to trimming and J lost 1 base; unmatched junction nucleotides: 7. Germline lookup yields CDR1 SGHDT and CDR2 YYEEEE. This CDR3 is 16 amino acids long. CDR3 residues: CASSLYGLATSYEQYF. CDR3 nucleotides: TGTGCCAGCAGCTTATATGGACTAGCGACATCCTACGAGCAGTACTTC. Supplemented by reference TRBV5-6 and TRBJ2-7, the full variable domain reads DAGVTQSPTHLIKTRGQQVTLRCSPKSGHDTVSWYQQALGQGPQFIFQYYEEEERQRGNFPDRFSGHQFPNYSSELNVNALLLGDSALYLCASSLYGLATSYEQYFGPGTRLTVT.

The rearrangement uses TRBV6-5 and TRBJ2-3; 7 nucleotides align to TRBD1. J gave up 0 bases and V 4 bases, and 4 bases lay outside the gene matches. The germline CDR1 and CDR2 sequences are MNHEY and SVGAGI. This CDR3 contains 15 residues. The CDR3 here is CASSSQGRSTDTQYF. CDR3 coding DNA: TGTGCCAGCAGTTCACAGGGGCGGAGCACAGATACGCAGTATTTT.

This clone was detected only once. The chain combines TRBV11-2 with TRBJ1-1; 10 bases map to TRBD1. The CDR3 length is 15 residues. The V gene end was trimmed by 4 bases and the J gene end by 1 base; junction bases not matched to a gene: 3. Germline CDR1 reads SGHAT; CDR2 reads FQNNGV. CDR3 sequence reads: CASSSRTGGNTEAFF. The DNA of the CDR3 is TGTGCCAGCAGCTCGAGGACAGGGGGGAACACTGAAGCTTTCTTT.

This chain uses TRBV30 with TRBJ2-7; 9 bases map to TRBD2. CDR1 is GTSNPN and CDR2 is SVGIG in the germline V gene (reference sequence). This CDR3 has 14 residues. The ends lost 2 bases at V and 5 bases at J; junction bases unmatched: 7. CDR3 sequence reads: CAWSRGLASNEQYF. DNA of the CDR3: TGTGCCTGGAGTCGAGGACTAGCGAGTAACGAGCAGTACTTC.

The J gene is TRBJ2-7, the V gene TRBV28; 8 nucleotides match TRBD2. Trimming removed 2 bases from V and 1 base from J; junction bases left unmatched: 25. The CDR3 is 22 amino acids. Per germline, CDR1 MDHEN and CDR2 SYDVKM. The CDR3 reads CASSLSLRTLLGSAGVSYEQYF. The CDR3 region has the DNA TGTGCCAGCAGTTTAAGTTTGCGGACCTTATTAGGTTCAGCGGGAGTGTCCTACGAGCAGTACTTC.

The chain carries TRBV7-2 and TRBJ2-7; 10 bases are shared with TRBD2. Unmatched junction bases numbered 6, after V lost 3 bases and J lost 1 base. The CDR3 sequence is 16 residues long. Germline V gene data show CDR1 as SGHTA and CDR2 as FQGNSA. In nucleotides, the CDR3 is TGTGCCAGCAGCTTTACTAGCGGGATGATATCCTACGAGCAGTACTTC. Its protein is CASSFTSGMISYEQYF.

J is TRBJ2-3 and V is TRBV9; 7 nucleotides line up with TRBD2. This CDR3 spans 16 amino acids. Unmatched junction bases numbered 6, after V lost 0 bases and J lost 2 bases. Germline-derived CDR1 and CDR2 are SGDLS and YYNGEE. The CDR3 coding sequence is TGTGCCAGCAGCGTAGACAGCGGGATTTACACAGATACGCAGTATTTT. It encodes CASSVDSGIYTDTQYF.

The chain couples TRBV6-1 to TRBJ2-7, with unresolved D. The germline gives CDR1 MNHNS, CDR2 SASEGT. The CDR3 is 13 residues long. Trimming shortened V by 4 bases and J by 0 bases, and 7 bases separated the two germline ends. CDR3 sequence (DNA): TGTGCCAGCAGTGTCGATTTCTCCTACGAGCAGTACTTC. This sequence encodes CASSVDFSYEQYF.

The gene calls are TRBV5-1 and TRBJ1-5, with a weak D call TRBD1 (5 bases). V dropped 0 bases and J dropped 5 bases, with 12 bases sitting between them. This CDR3 contains 15 residues. Germline V gene data show CDR1 as SGHRS and CDR2 as YFSETQ. The CDR3 spells CASSLDGGVDQPQHF. The CDR3 bases are TGCGCCAGCAGCTTGGACGGGGGAGTCGATCAGCCCCAGCATTTT.

This clone appeared a single time. The rearrangement links TRBV7-9 to TRBJ2-5; 7 bases line up with TRBD2. Losses at the gene ends were 5 bases for V and 1 base for J; bases not matched to a gene: 10. The germline V gene encodes CDR1 SEHNR and CDR2 FQNEAQ (reference sequence). The CDR3 spans 16 residues. CDR3 residues: CASSPGGRTVQETQYF. In DNA, the CDR3 is TGTGCCAGCAGCCCGGGGGGAAGGACGGTCCAAGAGACCCAGTACTTC.

CDR3 sequence (DNA): TGTGCCAGCAGCCCTCAGGGACGGGGAAGTGACTATGGCTACACCTTC. Translating gives CASSPQGRGSDYGYTF. The V call is TRBV9, the J call TRBJ1-2; D may be TRBD1 (5 bases). Germline V gives CDR1 SGDLS, CDR2 YYNGEE. Trimming removed 4 bases from V and 3 bases from J, with 19 bases in between. The CDR3 is 16 residues long.

This clone came up once. The chain employs TRBV10-3 and TRBJ2-7, with unresolved D. In germline, CDR1 is ENHRY, CDR2 SYGVKD. V lost 4 bases and J 0 bases, leaving 10 bases between the germline ends. The CDR3 is 14 residues long. The CDR3 region is CAISGATDSYEQYF. The CDR3, as DNA: TGTGCCATCAGTGGAGCTACAGACTCCTACGAGCAGTACTTC.

The sample holds a few counts of this clone. The chain combines TRBV20-1 with TRBJ2-7, with D uncertain. This CDR3 comprises 10 residues. Germline V lookup: CDR1 DFQATT, CDR2 SNEGSKA (reference sequence). Trimming pared 7 bases from V and 0 bases from J, leaving 4 bases between. CDR3 sequence reads: CSVRSYEQYF. The CDR3, as DNA: TGCAGTGTCCGCTCCTACGAGCAGTACTTC.